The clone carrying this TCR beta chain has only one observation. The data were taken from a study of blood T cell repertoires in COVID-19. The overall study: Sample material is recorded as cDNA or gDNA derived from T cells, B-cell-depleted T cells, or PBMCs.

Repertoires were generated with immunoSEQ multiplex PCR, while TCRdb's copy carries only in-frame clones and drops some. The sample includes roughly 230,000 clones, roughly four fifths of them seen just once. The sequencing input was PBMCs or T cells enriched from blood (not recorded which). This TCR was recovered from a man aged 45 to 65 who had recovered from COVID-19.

This CDR3 is CASSPDRGYGYTF. In DNA, the CDR3 is TGTGCCAGCAGCCCCGACAGGGGGTATGGCTACACCTTC. The rearrangement links TRBV7-2 to TRBJ1-2; 9 positions match TRBD1. In germline, CDR1 is SGHTA, CDR2 FQGNSA. The CDR3 has 13 residues. V shed 5 bases and J 5 bases; nucleotides not matched to a gene: 3.